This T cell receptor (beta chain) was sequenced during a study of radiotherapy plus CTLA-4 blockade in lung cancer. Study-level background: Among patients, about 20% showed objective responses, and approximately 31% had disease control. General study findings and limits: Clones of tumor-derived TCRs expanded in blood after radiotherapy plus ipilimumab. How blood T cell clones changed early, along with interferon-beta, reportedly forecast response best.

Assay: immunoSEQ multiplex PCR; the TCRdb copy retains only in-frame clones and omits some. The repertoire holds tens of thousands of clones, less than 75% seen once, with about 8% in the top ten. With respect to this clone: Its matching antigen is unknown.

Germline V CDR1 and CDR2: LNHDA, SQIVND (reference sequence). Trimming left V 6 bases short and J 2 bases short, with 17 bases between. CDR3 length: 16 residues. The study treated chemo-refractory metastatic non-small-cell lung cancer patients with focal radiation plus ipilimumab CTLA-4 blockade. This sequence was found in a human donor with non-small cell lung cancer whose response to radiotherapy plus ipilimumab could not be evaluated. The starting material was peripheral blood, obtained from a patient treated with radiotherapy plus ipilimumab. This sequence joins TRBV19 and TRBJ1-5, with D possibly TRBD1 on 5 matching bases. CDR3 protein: CASSLWGGDGNQPQHF. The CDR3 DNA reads TGTGCCAGTAGCCTATGGGGGGGGGACGGCAATCAGCCCCAGCATTTT.